The rows below give T cell receptor beta chains drawn from one sample of a study of T cell responses to AZD1222 COVID-19 vaccine. Profiled with immunoSEQ multiplex PCR; TCRdb holds only in-frame clones, not every one. Altogether roughly 120,000 clones are present, over 80% being singletons, with the ten largest covering 6% to 8%. The sample here was peripheral blood, taken on day 0 of AZD1222 vaccination. These receptors all come from an adult in good health. The CDR3 runs from the conserved cysteine through the conserved F or W. Each record gives: V gene, J gene, CDR3 protein.

>TRBV5-1|TRBJ2-5
CASSAGQGQETQYF
>TRBV7-9|TRBJ2-2
CASSSGTENTGELFF
>TRBV19|TRBJ1-4
CASSSIATNEKLFF
>TRBV4-1|TRBJ2-3
CASSQPEQSTDTQYF
>TRBV19|TRBJ1-6
CASSGRRESPLHF
>TRBV2|TRBJ2-7
CASSAQGYEQYF
>TRBV20-1|TRBJ1-2
CSARGTRGYTF
>TRBV19|TRBJ2-6
CASSAQGAGANVLTF
>TRBV5-4|TRBJ2-7
CATRTSGRASHEQYF
>TRBV27|TRBJ2-1
CASSLEGPTYNEQFF
>TRBV12-3/TRBV12-4|TRBJ2-1
CASSFKGGEQFF
>TRBV7-2|TRBJ1-5
CASSITGIDSNQPQHF
>TRBV7-3|TRBJ2-5
CASSFSLGETQYF
>TRBV18|TRBJ2-2
CASSRIGQVTTGELFF
>TRBV19|TRBJ2-2
CASRRSSGVDTGELFF
>TRBV19|TRBJ2-1
CASRLAGLAGNEQFF
>TRBV9|TRBJ2-1
CASSVEPGTSSYNEQFF
>TRBV7-9|TRBJ2-5
CASSSRGAETQYF
>TRBV7-8|TRBJ1-1
CASSFSQGETEAFF
>TRBV12-3/TRBV12-4|TRBJ2-7
CASNQGSPYEQYF
>TRBV5-8|TRBJ1-5
CASSKGQGRDQPQHF
>TRBV7-9|TRBJ2-5
CASSLREARETQYF
>TRBV27|TRBJ2-1
CASSYAGGPYNEQFF
>TRBV2|TRBJ1-2
CASSPTSYYGYTF
>TRBV4-3|TRBJ1-4
CASSQDTPYPWEKLFF
>TRBV15|TRBJ1-5
CATSRPPHSPAGIAPDHQPQHF
>TRBV7-2|TRBJ1-6
CASSLATGTPLPLHF
>TRBV7-2|TRBJ1-4
CASSRDRGNEKLFF
>TRBV5-5|TRBJ1-1
CASSRTAEAFF
>TRBV18|TRBJ2-7
CASSPPGDIYEQYF
>TRBV5-6|TRBJ2-2
CASSLVRQGASGELFF
>TRBV12-3/TRBV12-4|TRBJ2-2
CASSFFGTGELFF
>TRBV4-2|TRBJ1-5
CASSQYSASNQPQHF
>TRBV4-3|TRBJ1-4
CASSQGSGPPGEKLFF
>TRBV29-1|TRBJ1-5
CSVGAGDQPQHF
>TRBV10-3|TRBJ2-1
CAISDWDRDDQFF
>TRBV19|TRBJ2-5
CASSTSGAVTQYF
>TRBV7-2|TRBJ1-1
CASSLSPLAEAFF
>TRBV19|TRBJ2-1
CASTLAGGLNEQFF
>TRBV7-9|TRBJ2-7
CASSTRTASSYEQYF
>TRBV30|TRBJ2-5
CAWSVLGSGTQYF
>TRBV5-1|TRBJ1-3
CASSLGHLGTGSGNTIYF
>TRBV25-1|TRBJ1-4
CASSEDRPEYNEKLFF
>TRBV20-1|TRBJ2-3
CSAPLPDTQYF
>TRBV10-3|TRBJ2-1
CAISESRGTQGGQFF
>TRBV11-3|TRBJ2-1
CASSLKGDGSYNEQFF
>TRBV15|TRBJ2-2
CATSRAGGGTGELFF